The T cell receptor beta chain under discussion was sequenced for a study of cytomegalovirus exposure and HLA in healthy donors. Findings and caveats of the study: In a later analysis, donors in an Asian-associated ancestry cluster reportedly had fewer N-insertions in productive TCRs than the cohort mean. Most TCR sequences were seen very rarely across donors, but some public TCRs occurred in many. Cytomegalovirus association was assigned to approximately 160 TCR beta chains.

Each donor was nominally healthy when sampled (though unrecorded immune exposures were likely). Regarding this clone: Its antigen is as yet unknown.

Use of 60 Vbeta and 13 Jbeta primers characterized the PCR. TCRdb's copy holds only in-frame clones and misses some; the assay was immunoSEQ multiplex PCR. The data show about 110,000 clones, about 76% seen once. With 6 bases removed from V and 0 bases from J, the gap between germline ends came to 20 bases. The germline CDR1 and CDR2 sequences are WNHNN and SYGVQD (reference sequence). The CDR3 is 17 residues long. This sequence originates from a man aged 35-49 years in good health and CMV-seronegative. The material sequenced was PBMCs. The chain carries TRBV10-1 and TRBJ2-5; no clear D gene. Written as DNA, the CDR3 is TGCGCCAGCAGAGCGAAACTGTGCCCACCCCACCAAGAGACCCAGTACTTC. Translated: CASRAKLCPPHQETQYF.